Listed here are 4 T cell receptor beta chains from one sample, sequenced in a study of cytomegalovirus exposure and HLA in healthy donors. 60 Vbeta and 13 Jbeta primers were used in PCR. The assay was immunoSEQ multiplex PCR, and TCRdb's table has in-frame clones only and misses some. The sample has roughly 190,000 clones; over 80% are singletons. Sequenced sample: PBMCs. The source is a young man in good health and CMV-seronegative.

The rearrangement joins TRBV6-6 to TRBJ1-2; D not resolved. This CDR3 has 13 amino acids. The germline CDR1 and CDR2 sequences are MNHNY and SVGAGI (reference sequence). V was shortened by 4 bases and J by 4 bases, with 10 bases between the two germline ends. CDR3 coding DNA: TGTGCCAGCAGTTCTGACACCAGCTATGGCTACACCTTC. This gives the protein CASSSDTSYGYTF.

The chain is built from TRBV2 and TRBJ2-7; 7 bases agree with TRBD1. The CDR3 totals 14 residues. The ends lost 2 bases at V and 1 base at J; junction bases unmatched: 2. The germline gives CDR1 SNHLY, CDR2 FYNNEI. The CDR3: CASSEQGESYEQYF. The CDR3 DNA sequence: TGTGCCAGCAGTGAACAGGGGGAGTCCTACGAGCAGTACTTC. Combining the CDR3 with reference TRBV2 and TRBJ2-7 gives the whole variable domain EPEVTQTPSHQVTQMGQEVILRCVPISNHLYFYWYRQILGQKVEFLVSFYNNEISEKSEIFDDQFSVERPDGSNFTLKIRSTKLEDSAMYFCASSEQGESYEQYFGPGTRLTVT.

The chain has TRBV6-5 and TRBJ2-7, with 9 positions matching TRBD1. Trimming removed 6 bases from V and 4 bases from J; junction bases left unmatched: 10. The CDR3 is made up of 15 amino acids. CDR1 MNHEY and CDR2 SVGAGI come from the germline V gene. The CDR3, as DNA: TGTGCCAGCAGCCCACAGGGGGCAACGCGGTACGAGCAGTACTTC. Amino acids: CASSPQGATRYEQYF.

This clone was counted a few times. This chain links TRBV4-2 with TRBJ2-3; the match to TRBD1 covers 9 bases. The CDR3 contains 16 residues. V lost 1 base, J lost 5 bases, and 7 bases stayed unmatched. Germline-derived CDR1 and CDR2 are LGHNA and YNFKEQ. The CDR3 DNA reads as TGTGCCAGCAGCCAAGGAATCAGACAGGGGGGAGATACGCAGTATTTT. The encoded protein is CASSQGIRQGGDTQYF.